What follows are 26 T cell receptor beta chains derived from one specimen sequenced in a study of blood T cell repertoires in COVID-19 (dated by TCRdb to about 2020). Preparation of the library involved the immunoSEQ multiplex PCR assay. TCRdb retrieved this table from immuneACCESS and kept in-frame rearrangements only. Not all clones are present; in checked studies, unresolved V genes account for under half, and no reason is known for the remainder. In this sample the table shows under 300,000 clones, over 70% of which occur a single time. Together, the top ten hold around 5.4% of the sample. What was sequenced was peripheral blood. The receptors come from a man older than 75 with acute or convalescent COVID-19.

In its sample, this clone was seen once. The chain joins TRBV5-4 to TRBJ2-2, with D possibly TRBD1 on 6 matching bases. Per germline, CDR1 SGHNT and CDR2 YYREEE (reference sequence). V lost 4 bases and J 6 bases, leaving 19 bases between the germline ends. This CDR3 is 16 amino acids long. The CDR3: CASSPRGNRDAGELFF. CDR3 nucleotides: TGTGCCAGCAGCCCGCGAGGCAACAGGGATGCCGGGGAGCTGTTTTTT. The full variable domain, in which reference TRBV5-4 and TRBJ2-2 provide the parts outside the CDR3, is ETGVTQSPTHLIKTRGQQVTLRCSSQSGHNTVSWYQQALGQGPQFIFQYYREEENGRGNFPPRFSGLQFPNYSSELNVNALELDDSALYLCASSPRGNRDAGELFFGEGSRLTVL.

The chain is built from TRBV6-1 and TRBJ2-7; D is possibly TRBD1 (6 bases). Per germline, CDR1 MNHNS and CDR2 SASEGT. Trimming removed 1 base at V and 7 bases at J, with 11 bases between. CDR3 size: 13 residues. In nucleotides, the CDR3 is TGTGCCAGCAGTGAAGACAGGGTTGGAGAGCAGTACTTC. This encodes CASSEDRVGEQYF.

This rearrangement joins TRBV28 to TRBJ1-1; weak D call: TRBD1 (5 bases). With 7 bases removed from V and 1 base from J, the gap between germline ends came to 16 bases. There are 15 residues in the CDR3. Per the germline V gene, CDR1 is MDHEN and CDR2 is SYDVKM. This chain's CDR3 is CASIQRGLGNTEAFF. The CDR3 bases are TGTGCCAGCATTCAAAGGGGATTGGGGAACACTGAAGCTTTCTTT.

This chain connects TRBV7-8 to TRBJ1-1; 7 nucleotides match TRBD1. CDR1 and CDR2 from the germline V gene are SGHVS and FQNEAQ. This CDR3 has 15 amino acids. Unmatched junction bases numbered 16, after V lost 5 bases and J lost 10 bases. CDR3 in amino acids: CASSPKPTDRSGAFF. The CDR3 nucleotides are TGTGCCAGCAGCCCGAAACCTACGGACAGGAGCGGAGCTTTCTTT. Filled out from reference TRBV7-8 and TRBJ1-1, the complete variable domain reads GAGVSQSPRYKVAKRGQDVALRCDPISGHVSLFWYQQALGQGPEFLTYFQNEAQLDKSGLPSDRFFAERPEGSVSTLKIQRTQQEDSAVYLCASSPKPTDRSGAFFGQGTRLTVV.

This chain connects TRBV14 to TRBJ2-7; 7 bases line up with TRBD1. The ends lost 3 bases at V and 8 bases at J; junction bases unmatched: 13. This CDR3 region has 15 residues. The germline V gene encodes CDR1 SGHDN and CDR2 FVKESK. The CDR3 nucleotides are TGTGCCAGCAGCCAGGGGACAGCTCTCCCTACCCAGCAGTACTTC. Protein sequence: CASSQGTALPTQQYF.

The chain carries TRBV10-2 and TRBJ2-7; 9 nucleotides align to TRBD2. Per germline, CDR1 WSHSY and CDR2 SAAADI. After removal of 6 bases from V and 4 bases from J, the junction contained 7 bases not matched to a gene. CDR3 length: 14 residues. The CDR3 nucleotides read TGCGCCAGCAGAAGATTAGCGGGAGCGTACGAGCAGTACTTC. It is translated as CASRRLAGAYEQYF.

This chain links TRBV29-1 with TRBJ2-2; D is uncertain. Trimming cost V 2 bases and J 2 bases, with 6 bases left between them. Germline assignment: CDR1 SQVTM and CDR2 ANQGSEA. This CDR3 is built from 13 residues. CDR3 nucleotide sequence: TGCAGCGTTGAACAAACTAACACCGGGGAGCTGTTTTTT. It translates to CSVEQTNTGELFF.

CDR3 residues: CASSFSPGQGAYGEQFF. The CDR3 bases are TGTGCCAGCAGTTTTTCTCCGGGACAGGGGGCGTATGGTGAGCAGTTCTTC. This chain connects TRBV28 to TRBJ2-1; TRBD1 agrees at 12 bases. J gave up 9 bases and V 3 bases, and 12 bases lay outside the gene matches. Germline-derived CDR1 and CDR2 are MDHEN and SYDVKM. CDR3 size: 17 residues.

The chain is built from TRBV5-4 and TRBJ1-2; 7 bases agree with TRBD1. V shed 4 bases, J shed 4 bases, and the junction held 13 bases outside the gene matches. This CDR3 is 16 amino acids long. Per the germline V gene, CDR1 is SGHNT and CDR2 is YYREEE (reference sequence). CDR3 loop: CASSPQTGPVIYGYTF. Written as DNA, the CDR3 is TGTGCCAGCAGCCCCCAGACAGGGCCCGTGATCTATGGCTACACCTTC.

This chain joins TRBV25-1 and TRBJ1-4, with 12 nucleotides matching TRBD1. The CDR3 totals 17 residues. Looked up from germline, CDR1 is MGHDK and CDR2 is SYGVNS. Losses at the gene ends were 5 bases for V and 2 bases for J; bases not matched to a gene: 6. CDR3 protein: CASSHPGQGATNEKLFF. The DNA for the CDR3 is TGTGCCAGCAGTCACCCGGGACAGGGGGCCACTAATGAAAAACTGTTTTTT.

The sample holds a few counts of this clone. CDR3 sequence: CASSAGTGRFGEQYF. As DNA, the CDR3 is TGTGCCAGCTCAGCCGGGACAGGGCGATTCGGGGAGCAGTACTTC. V is TRBV18 and J is TRBJ2-7; TRBD1 matches 9 bases. J gave up 7 bases and V 5 bases, and 12 bases lay outside the gene matches. The CDR3 extends over 15 amino acids. The germline V gene encodes CDR1 KGHSH and CDR2 LQKENI.

The rearrangement links TRBV28 to TRBJ2-1; 14 bases align to TRBD2. Per the germline V gene, CDR1 is MDHEN and CDR2 is SYDVKM. The CDR3 length is 15 residues. V lost 10 bases to trimming and J lost 1 base; unmatched junction nucleotides: 3. This CDR3 is CATGTSGRSYNEQFF. The CDR3 nucleotides are TGTGCCACCGGGACTAGCGGGAGATCCTACAATGAGCAGTTCTTC. The full variable domain, in which reference TRBV28 and TRBJ2-1 provide the parts outside the CDR3, is DVKVTQSSRYLVKRTGEKVFLECVQDMDHENMFWYRQDPGLGLRLIYFSYDVKMKEKGDIPEGYSVSREKKERFSLILESASTNQTSMYLCATGTSGRSYNEQFFGPGTRLTVL.

This clone has just a few counts. A junction boundary mismatches the germline segment, possibly from a read error. V and J are TRBV30 and TRBJ1-3, with D hard to call. Germline-derived CDR1 and CDR2 are GTSNPN and SVGIG (reference sequence). The CDR3 is 12 residues long. The CDR3 loop reads CLGGGNGNTIYF. For the CDR3, the DNA is TGCCTAGGAGGAGGTAACGGAAACACCATATATTTT. Together with reference TRBV30 and TRBJ1-3, the CDR3 gives the full variable domain: SQTIHQWPATLVQPVGSPLSLECTVEGTSNPNLYWYRQAAGRGLQLLFYSVGIGQISSEVPQNLSASRPQDRQFILSSKKLLLSDSGFYLCLGGGNGNTIYFGEGSWLTVV.

This chain joins TRBV14 and TRBJ2-2, with D uncertain. The CDR3 consists of 14 residues. Trimming pared 1 base from V and 6 bases from J, leaving 9 bases between. Germline CDR1 and CDR2: SGHDN and FVKESK. CDR3 nucleotides: TGTGCCAGCAGCCAAGTTAGGAGTGCCGGGGAGCTGTTTTTT. This sequence encodes CASSQVRSAGELFF. Based on the CDR3 plus reference TRBV14 and TRBJ2-2, the full variable domain is EAGVTQFPSHSVIEKGQTVTLRCDPISGHDNLYWYRRVMGKEIKFLLHFVKESKQDESGMPNNRFLAERTGGTYSTLKVQPAELEDSGVYFCASSQVRSAGELFFGEGSRLTVL.

The chain links TRBV6-5 to TRBJ2-3; D possibly corresponds to TRBD1 (5 bases). The CDR3 spans 13 residues. Per germline, CDR1 MNHEY and CDR2 SVGAGI. Trimming left V 5 bases short and J 1 base short, with 7 bases between. The CDR3 coding sequence is TGTGCCAGCAGTAAACAGGGCACAGATACGCAGTATTTT. It codes for CASSKQGTDTQYF.

This chain connects TRBV5-1 to TRBJ2-7, with D perhaps matching TRBD2 (5 bases). CDR3 size: 14 residues. Between the trimmed V and J ends, which lost 0 bases and 3 bases, there was a span of 10 bases. Germline V gene sequence: CDR1 SGHRS, CDR2 YFSETQ. CDR3 DNA: TGCGCCAGCAGCTTGGGTGGGGAGTACTACGAGCAGTACTTC. As protein: CASSLGGEYYEQYF.

The chain is built from TRBV18 and TRBJ1-1; 9 nucleotides line up with TRBD1. Germline CDR1 is KGHSH and CDR2 is LQKENI. The CDR3 consists of 14 residues. Trimming cost V 3 bases and J 5 bases; bases outside gene matches: 4. As DNA, the CDR3 is TGTGCCAGCTCACCCGGGACAGGGAGGACTGAAGCTTTCTTT. It is translated as CASSPGTGRTEAFF.

This clone was observed once. The chain joins TRBV9 to TRBJ1-4; D may be TRBD1 (6 bases). The CDR3 is made up of 17 amino acids. With 2 bases removed from V and 7 bases from J, the gap between germline ends came to 21 bases. CDR1 and CDR2 from the germline V gene are SGDLS and YYNGEE. The CDR3 is CASSVTPGHDMGEKLFF. Written as DNA, the CDR3 is TGTGCCAGCAGCGTCACACCGGGACACGATATGGGTGAAAAACTGTTTTTT.

This clone was observed a handful of times. The chain combines TRBV7-9 with TRBJ1-3; D unclear. The V and J ends lost 6 bases and 2 bases respectively, with 5 bases between them. The germline CDR1 and CDR2 sequences are SEHNR and FQNEAQ (reference sequence). CDR3 length equals 12 residues. CDR3 DNA sequence: TGTGCCAGCAGTCAGACTGGAAACACCATATATTTT. This translates into CASSQTGNTIYF.

The chain employs TRBV29-1 and TRBJ2-3, with TRBD2 matching over 10 bases. The CDR3 is 17 residues long. V shed 6 bases and J 0 bases; nucleotides not matched to a gene: 12. Germline V gene lookup returns CDR1 SQVTM and CDR2 ANQGSEA. The CDR3 is CSVAPSGRAPSTDTQYF. In nucleotides, the CDR3 is TGCAGCGTGGCCCCCAGCGGGAGGGCCCCTAGCACAGATACGCAGTATTTT.

The chain joins TRBV27 to TRBJ1-4; D is unresolved. Deletions cut 1 base from V and 1 base from J, with 16 bases between. The CDR3 contains 18 residues. CDR1 and CDR2 from the germline V gene are MNHEY and SMNVEV (reference sequence). The CDR3 here is CASSLFGGGLRTNEKLFF. The CDR3 DNA reads TGTGCCAGCAGTTTATTCGGCGGCGGACTGAGAACTAATGAAAAACTGTTTTTT.

The count of this clone is one. The rearrangement joins TRBV4-2 to TRBJ2-1, with D perhaps matching TRBD2 (5 bases). This CDR3 is 18 amino acids long. Germline V gene sequence: CDR1 LGHNA, CDR2 YNFKEQ. The V end lost 0 bases, the J end lost 0 bases, and 15 bases lay between the germline ends. The CDR3 DNA reads as TGTGCCAGCAGCCAAGATCTCAGCGGATCCAGCTCCTACAATGAGCAGTTCTTC. Translation gives CASSQDLSGSSSYNEQFF.

This clone was picked up one time. The rearrangement links TRBV28 to TRBJ2-6, with D possibly being TRBD2 (6 bases). The CDR3 totals 15 residues. CDR1 is MDHEN and CDR2 is SYDVKM in the germline V gene. V gave up 6 bases and J gave up 0 bases, with 9 bases separating them. CDR3 in DNA: TGTGCCAGCAGGGGAGGCCACTCTGGGGCCAACGTCCTGACTTTC. Translation: CASRGGHSGANVLTF.

J is TRBJ1-2 and V is TRBV14; D not certain. CDR1 SGHDN and CDR2 FVKESK come from the germline V gene. The CDR3 totals 14 residues. With 3 bases removed from V and 6 bases from J, the gap between germline ends came to 14 bases. DNA for the CDR3: TGTGCCAGCAGCCAGCTGGAAAAAGGAGATGGCTACACCTTC. Translating gives CASSQLEKGDGYTF.

The chain recombines TRBV19 with TRBJ2-2; TRBD1 matches at 8 bases. This CDR3 region has 14 residues. From germline, CDR1 is LNHDA and CDR2 SQIVND (reference sequence). V gave up 11 bases and J gave up 4 bases; unmatched junction bases: 9. CDR3 sequence: CAGADRGGTGELFF. In DNA, the CDR3 is TGTGCCGGCGCCGACAGGGGTGGCACCGGGGAGCTGTTTTTT.

The rearrangement uses TRBV2 and TRBJ1-5; a weak D match, TRBD1 (5 bases). V lost 3 bases and J 6 bases, leaving 12 bases between the germline ends. CDR3 length equals 14 residues. Germline CDR1 and CDR2: SNHLY and FYNNEI. CDR3 region: CASSESGLRQPQHF. In DNA, the CDR3 is TGTGCCAGCAGTGAGTCAGGGTTGCGTCAGCCCCAGCATTTT.